This entry lists 10 T cell receptor beta chains sequenced from one sample in a study of shared clonotypes between healthy human individuals. Assay used: immunoSEQ multiplex PCR; TCRdb lists only in-frame clones, some missing. In the table there are about a million clones, about 80% of which are singletons. Sequencing was performed on memory CD4+ T cells from PBMCs. The subset: CD45RA-negative fraction. All receptors derive from a man aged 18-30 years in good health. Some clones in this sample may be carry-over from other donors' samples.

This chain links TRBV7-9 with TRBJ2-5; D may be TRBD2 (5 bases). Germline values: CDR1 SEHNR, CDR2 FQNEAQ (reference sequence). Trimming removed 1 base at V and 5 bases at J, with 17 bases between. This CDR3 has 16 amino acids. The DNA for the CDR3 is TGTGCCAGCAGCTTAGTTTTGGGGTTTACGGGGGAGACCCAGTACTTC. Residues: CASSLVLGFTGETQYF.

In its sample, this clone was seen once. DNA of the CDR3: TGTGCCAGCAGCTTAAATGGGAGAGGTGGTGAGCAGTTCTTC. Amino acid sequence: CASSLNGRGGEQFF. This chain links TRBV7-3 with TRBJ2-1, with D tentatively TRBD2 (5 bases). CDR1 and CDR2 (germline): SGHTA, FQGTGA. Trimming left V 1 base short and J 9 bases short, with 13 bases between. The CDR3 totals 14 residues.

This clone showed up just a few times. The CDR3 loop is CASSLYANIQYF. CDR3 coding DNA: TGTGCCAGCAGTTTATACGCAAACATTCAGTACTTC. The chain joins TRBV28 to TRBJ2-4; unclear D gene. This CDR3 has 12 amino acids. V gave up 1 base and J gave up 6 bases, with 4 bases separating them. The germline V gene has CDR1 MDHEN and CDR2 SYDVKM.

The chain carries TRBV29-1 and TRBJ2-1; weak D call: TRBD2 (5 bases). V lost 4 bases and J lost 10, with 11 bases in between. CDR3 length: 11 amino acids. Germline CDR1 is SQVTM and CDR2 is ANQGSEA. CDR3 amino acids: CSVGSTGEQFF. The DNA of the CDR3 is TGCAGCGTTGGGAGTACGGGGGAGCAGTTCTTC.

This clone was seen once. The gene calls are TRBV5-1 and TRBJ2-7; tentatively, D is TRBD1 (5 bases). Germline V gene lookup returns CDR1 SGHRS and CDR2 YFSETQ. The CDR3 has 13 residues. Trimming stripped 0 bases from V and 2 bases from J, with 6 bases between. The CDR3, as DNA: TGCGCCAGCAGCTTGGGGGGCCCCTACGAGCAGTACTTC. Protein: CASSLGGPYEQYF.

The chain recombines TRBV4-1 with TRBJ2-6, with TRBD1 identical over 7 bases. V dropped 4 bases and J dropped 0; count of bases not matched to a gene: 3. Germline CDR1 and CDR2: MGHRA and YSYEKL. The length of the CDR3 is 16 residues. This CDR3 reads CASSRGQASGANVLTF. The CDR3, as DNA: TGCGCCAGCAGCCGCGGACAGGCCTCTGGGGCCAACGTCCTGACTTTC.

This clone has only a few counts. The V call is TRBV27, the J call TRBJ2-3, with 9 bases matching TRBD2. This CDR3 has 13 amino acids. Trimming at V came to 5 bases and at J to 8 bases, leaving 5 bases not matched to a gene. Per the germline V gene, CDR1 is MNHEY and CDR2 is SMNVEV (reference sequence). The CDR3 bases are TGTGCCAGCAGTGCTAGCGGGATAGCTACGCAGTATTTT. Translated, it gives CASSASGIATQYF.

J is TRBJ1-3 and V is TRBV7-2; maybe TRBD2 (6 bases). The end of the DNA aligns better with TRBJ2-2, so the J call may be wrong. This CDR3 has 14 residues. In germline, CDR1 is SGHTA, CDR2 FQGNSA. This CDR3 is CASSWDLNTGELFF. The CDR3 DNA follows: TGTGCCAGCAGCTGGGACTTGAACACCGGGGAGCTGTTTTTT.

V gene TRBV28 combines with J gene TRBJ2-3, with TRBD2 identical over 9 bases. Germline CDR1 MDHEN, CDR2 SYDVKM. J gave up 2 bases and V 8 bases, and 11 bases lay outside the gene matches. This CDR3 region has 16 residues. The CDR3: CASAQAGGGVTDTQYF. Here the CDR3 DNA reads TGTGCCAGCGCGCAGGCGGGAGGGGGGGTCACAGATACGCAGTATTTT.

The rearrangement links TRBV28 to TRBJ2-7, with D perhaps matching TRBD2 (5 bases). The CDR3 runs 13 residues. Per the germline V gene, CDR1 is MDHEN and CDR2 is SYDVKM. Deletions cut 3 bases from V and 4 bases from J, with 10 bases between. CDR3 loop: CASSLAGLYEQYF. CDR3 DNA: TGTGCCAGCAGTTTGGCGGGTCTGTACGAGCAGTACTTC.